The T cell receptor beta chain under discussion was sequenced for a study of vaccination effects on CD4 cells after COVID-19. Across the whole study: It was a median of 72 days after the second dose that post-vaccine samples were obtained. Broader study findings: Missing from the study were early post-infection timepoints, and its convalescent patients were few. Cross-reaction with common cold coronaviruses was seen in only 1 of 255 vaccine-induced clones from healthy vaccinees.

To note about this clone: The antigen is unknown.

Losses at the gene ends were 4 bases for V and 7 bases for J; bases not matched to a gene: 7. This CDR3 is 13 amino acids long. CDR1 is SGDLS, CDR2 YYNGEE, per germline. At the end of nine to ten days of culture, CD4+ T cells were isolated. Every participant took two doses of the BNT162b2 or mRNA-1273 vaccine. The protocol was immunoSEQ multiplex PCR, while the TCRdb copy is restricted to in-frame clones and leaves out a portion. The sample lists about 66,000 clones, 70% to 80% occurring once. The chain couples TRBV9 to TRBJ1-2; 7 bases line up with TRBD1. The TCR was taken from a human donor who received a COVID-19 vaccine. The starting material was CD4+ T cells from PBMCs cultured without peptide, obtained after COVID-19 vaccination. In DNA form, the CDR3 reads TGTGCCAGCAGCCTTGACAGGGTTCGTGGCTACACCTTC. This codes for CASSLDRVRGYTF.